The 21 T cell receptor beta chains below were found in one sample sequenced in a study of blood T cell repertoires in COVID-19. Assay used: immunoSEQ multiplex PCR; TCRdb lists only in-frame clones, some missing. This sample yields over 100,000 clones, of which 82% are seen a single time; roughly 8.2% belongs to the top ten. Sample: peripheral blood. The receptors come from a man in his 70s with acute or convalescent COVID-19.

V and J are TRBV5-4 and TRBJ2-1; 10 bases map to TRBD2. This CDR3 is built from 17 residues. Per germline, CDR1 SGHNT and CDR2 YYREEE (reference sequence). Unmatched junction bases numbered 13, after V lost 4 bases and J lost 6 bases. For the CDR3, the DNA is TGTGCCAGCAGCCGGGTCCTCAATAGCGGGGGGTCCAATGAGCAGTTCTTC. Translation gives CASSRVLNSGGSNEQFF.

V gene TRBV18 combines with J gene TRBJ2-7; TRBD2 matches at 9 bases. The CDR3 sequence is 15 residues long. J gave up 5 bases and V 0 bases, and 5 bases lay outside the gene matches. Germline assignment: CDR1 KGHSH and CDR2 LQKENI. The chain's CDR3 is CASSPPGLASHEQYF. CDR3 in DNA: TGTGCCAGCTCACCACCGGGACTAGCTTCCCACGAGCAGTACTTC.

This chain uses TRBV5-1 with TRBJ1-3; 7 bases align to TRBD1. The CDR3 contains 16 residues. V was pared by 3 bases and J by 0 bases, with 6 bases of the junction left unmatched. Germline lookup yields CDR1 SGHRS and CDR2 YFSETQ. The CDR3 sequence: CASSSRQGISGNTIYF. CDR3 bases: TGCGCCAGCAGCTCGAGACAGGGTATCTCTGGAAACACCATATATTTT.

The chain recombines TRBV11-1 with TRBJ2-3; D possibly corresponds to TRBD1 (5 bases). The CDR3 is 13 residues long. Per germline, CDR1 SGHAT and CDR2 FQDESV (reference sequence). With 5 bases removed from V and 7 bases from J, the gap between germline ends came to 13 bases. The CDR3 region is CASSPDSRNTQYF. CDR3 DNA: TGTGCCAGCAGCCCCGACAGTCGGAATACGCAGTATTTT.

The V and J genes are TRBV30 and TRBJ2-4; weak D call: TRBD1 (6 bases). There are 13 residues in the CDR3. V was clipped by 3 bases and J by 8 bases, with 14 bases between them. Germline V lookup: CDR1 GTSNPN, CDR2 SVGIG (reference sequence). The CDR3 DNA reads as TGTGCCTGGAGAGAACTTAACAGGGACATTCAGTACTTC. It yields the protein CAWRELNRDIQYF.

This rearrangement joins TRBV29-1 to TRBJ2-4; D is possibly TRBD2 (6 bases). Germline V gene data show CDR1 as SQVTM and CDR2 as ANQGSEA. The CDR3 has 13 residues. With 5 bases removed from V and 6 bases from J, the gap between germline ends came to 14 bases. CDR3 sequence reads: CSVSWGVGNIQYF. CDR3 nucleotide sequence: TGCAGCGTTTCCTGGGGGGTGGGAAACATTCAGTACTTC.

The chain carries TRBV9 and TRBJ2-7; 9 bases align to TRBD1. The V gene's germline CDR1 is SGDLS and CDR2 YYNGEE. The length of the CDR3 is 21 residues. With V trimmed by 0 bases and J by 2 bases, 21 bases remained unmatched. CDR3 in DNA: TGTGCCAGCAGCGTAGGGCCTGGTGGACAGGGGCTAACTGACAGGACCTACGAGCAGTACTTC. Protein sequence: CASSVGPGGQGLTDRTYEQYF.

The chain employs TRBV24-1 and TRBJ2-1, with TRBD1 matching 9 bases. The CDR3 runs to 21 residues. V was clipped by 5 bases and J by 1 base; unmatched bases: 20. Germline-derived CDR1 and CDR2 are KGHDR and SFDVKD. The CDR3 bases are TGTGCCACCAGTGGCAAAAACCGGGACAGGGTGTTCGAGTGGTCCTACAATGAGCAGTTCTTC. Translated: CATSGKNRDRVFEWSYNEQFF.

The gene calls are TRBV19 and TRBJ1-5; D uncertain. This CDR3 comprises 15 residues. Trimming removed 3 bases at V and 6 bases at J, with 15 bases between. Germline loops: CDR1 LNHDA, CDR2 SQIVND (reference sequence). The CDR3 here is CASSIPSTGGQPQHF. CDR3 nucleotide sequence: TGTGCCAGTAGTATCCCTTCGACCGGAGGTCAGCCCCAGCATTTT. Using reference TRBV19 and TRBJ1-5 for the parts outside the CDR3, the full variable domain is DGGITQSPKYLFRKEGQNVTLSCEQNLNHDAMYWYRQDPGQGLRLIYYSQIVNDFQKGDIAEGYSVSREKKESFPLTVTSAQKNPTAFYLCASSIPSTGGQPQHFGDGTRLSIL.

This clone was detected only once. The chain has TRBV11-3 and TRBJ2-1; possible D gene TRBD2, 5 bases. This CDR3 has 15 amino acids. In germline, CDR1 is SGHNT, CDR2 YENEEA. The V end was cut by 5 bases, the J end by 0 bases, with 11 bases between. CDR3 amino acids: CASSRAVSSYNEQFF. CDR3 DNA sequence: TGTGCCAGCAGCCGAGCGGTGAGCTCCTACAATGAGCAGTTCTTC.

The chain employs TRBV7-3 and TRBJ2-1; 7 nucleotides agree with TRBD2. Germline lookup yields CDR1 SGHTA and CDR2 FQGTGA. The ends lost 5 bases at V and 9 bases at J; junction bases unmatched: 13. The CDR3 extends over 15 amino acids. The CDR3 nucleotides read TGTGCCAGCAGCCCCACTAAGACTAGCTCGAGTGAGCAGTTCTTC. It yields the protein CASSPTKTSSSEQFF.

The chain couples TRBV19 to TRBJ2-1; 11 bases are a match to TRBD1. Per the germline V gene, CDR1 is LNHDA and CDR2 is SQIVND (reference sequence). After removal of 5 bases from V and 4 bases from J, the junction contained 4 bases not matched to a gene. The CDR3 consists of 15 residues. This CDR3 reads CASSGDRGGYNEQFF. The CDR3 DNA sequence: TGTGCCAGTAGTGGGGACAGGGGGGGGTACAATGAGCAGTTCTTC.

Concerning this clone: No DNA is shown, since the ends of the CDR3 on it are uncertain; the CDR3 is the one TCRdb lists. The chain is built from TRBV28 and TRBJ1-5; the table's D call of TRBD1 was not tested on the DNA. The CDR3 region is 16 residues in length, termini included. Germline V gene lookup returns CDR1 MDHEN and CDR2 SYDVKM. This chain's CDR3 is CASSFLAGSSNQPQHF.

This clone is a singleton in its sample. The J gene is TRBJ1-1, the V gene TRBV6-2 or TRBV6-3; 7 bases are a match to TRBD1. CDR1 and CDR2 from the germline V gene are MNHEY and SVGEGT. This CDR3 is built from 15 residues. Trimming took 0 bases from V and 8 from J; bases not matched to a gene: 9. In nucleotides, the CDR3 is TGTGCCAGCAGTTACTCGAGGCCAGGGGGTCTGGAAGCTTTCTTT. Protein product: CASSYSRPGGLEAFF.

The rearrangement links TRBV2 to TRBJ1-5; D gene ambiguous. The V end lost 4 bases, the J end lost 3 bases, and 10 bases lay between the germline ends. This CDR3 has 14 residues. Per germline, CDR1 SNHLY and CDR2 FYNNEI. Here the CDR3 DNA reads TGTGCCAGCAGTGTGAGCGGCTCCAATCAGCCCCAGCATTTT. Encoded protein: CASSVSGSNQPQHF.

This sequence joins TRBV5-1 and TRBJ2-3; 9 bases are shared with TRBD2. Germline loops: CDR1 SGHRS, CDR2 YFSETQ. The V and J ends lost 7 bases and 0 bases, in that order; junction bases with no gene match: 9. This CDR3 has 16 residues. CDR3 sequence (DNA): TGCGCCAGCGTAGCGGGAGTTATAAGGAGCACAGATACGCAGTATTTT. Translated: CASVAGVIRSTDTQYF.

The V call is TRBV7-8, the J call TRBJ2-2; 7 bases agree with TRBD2. J gave up 0 bases and V 6 bases, and 4 bases lay outside the gene matches. Per germline, CDR1 SGHVS and CDR2 FQNEAQ. The CDR3 has 15 residues. CDR3 amino acids: CASSLGGTNTGELFF. The CDR3 region has the DNA TGTGCCAGCAGTTTGGGAGGGACGAACACCGGGGAGCTGTTTTTT.

The chain has TRBV28 and TRBJ2-2; D is perhaps TRBD1 (5 bases). The V end was cut by 6 bases, the J end by 1 base, with 12 bases between. The CDR3 has 15 residues. Per the germline V gene, CDR1 is MDHEN and CDR2 is SYDVKM. CDR3 in amino acids: CASRDHQGNTGELFF. DNA of the CDR3: TGTGCCAGCAGGGACCATCAGGGGAACACCGGGGAGCTGTTTTTT.

Concerning this clone itself: This specimen includes other DNA sequences encoding the same CDR3. V and J are TRBV5-1 and TRBJ2-3; 7 positions agree with TRBD2. Trimming cost V 0 bases and J 2 bases; bases outside gene matches: 6. The length of the CDR3 is 16 residues. Germline V gene data show CDR1 as SGHRS and CDR2 as YFSETQ. Here the CDR3 DNA reads TGCGCCAGCAGCTTGGCCGCGACTAGCACCACAGATACGCAGTATTTT. It is translated as CASSLAATSTTDTQYF.

The chain carries TRBV7-9 and TRBJ1-6, with 7 positions matching TRBD1. The CDR3 spans 15 residues. Germline values: CDR1 SEHNR, CDR2 FQNEAQ (reference sequence). V trimming: 0 bases; J trimming: 5 bases; junction bases outside the gene matches: 1. CDR3 DNA: TGTGCCAGCAGCTTAGCGGGACAGAATAATTCACCCCTCCACTTT. Encoded protein: CASSLAGQNNSPLHF. The full variable domain, rest sourced from reference TRBV7-9 and TRBJ1-6, is DTGVSQNPRHKITKRGQNVTFRCDPISEHNRLYWYRQTLGQGPEFLTYFQNEAQLEKSRLLSDRFSAERPKGSFSTLEIQRTEQGDSAMYLCASSLAGQNNSPLHFGNGTRLTVT.

V and J are TRBV2 and TRBJ2-3, with 7 positions matching TRBD1. The trim removed 2 bases at V and 6 bases at J, leaving 8 bases unmatched. Germline V gene sequence: CDR1 SNHLY, CDR2 FYNNEI. CDR3 length: 15 amino acids. The CDR3 is CASSERTGQRDTQYF. Here the CDR3 DNA reads TGTGCCAGCAGTGAACGGACAGGTCAAAGGGATACGCAGTATTTT.